This paragraph reports one T cell receptor (beta chain). The data are from a study of blood T cell repertoires in COVID-19. The wider study: Collection of acute and convalescent COVID-19 samples took place in the United States, Italy and Spain. Nucleic acid was either cDNA or gDNA, and it came from T cells, B-cell-depleted T cells, or PBMCs.

Per the study methods: Reference gene primer amplification gave estimated nucleated cell counts. The protocol was immunoSEQ multiplex PCR, while the TCRdb copy is restricted to in-frame clones and leaves out a portion. The V and J calls and clone size come from that table; D and trimming were worked out from the DNA. This sample has 200,000 to 300,000 clones, with 70% to 90% found just once. Germline CDR1 SGHRS, CDR2 YFSETQ. This CDR3 has 16 residues. Trimming cost V 5 bases and J 1 base, with 17 bases left between them. The sequenced material came from peripheral blood. The chain couples TRBV5-1 to TRBJ2-3; D is unclear. The sequence derives from a man between 18 and 35 years old with active or convalescent COVID-19. CDR3 sequence (DNA): TGCGCCAGCAGACTAACCCCAAGGCCGGGCACAGATACGCAGTATTTT. Amino acids: CASRLTPRPGTDTQYF. Full variable domain (remainder filled in from reference TRBV5-1 and TRBJ2-3): KAGVTQTPRYLIKTRGQQVTLSCSPISGHRSVSWYQQTPGQGLQFLFEYFSETQRNKGNFPGRFSGRQFSNSRSEMNVSTLELGDSALYLCASRLTPRPGTDTQYFGPGTRLTVL.